Each of the 27 T cell receptor beta chains below was sequenced from the same sample in a study of shared clonotypes between healthy human individuals. Assay used: immunoSEQ multiplex PCR; TCRdb lists only in-frame clones, some missing. The data show about 2.1 million clones, about 93% seen once. Naive CD8 populations comprised CD45RO-negative cells positively selected for CCR7, excluding terminally differentiated effector memory CD45RA+ cells. The material sequenced was naive CD8+ T cells from PBMCs. The receptors derive from a man between 18 and 35 years old in good health. Some clones in this sample may be carry-over from other donors' samples.

The chain carries TRBV5-5 and TRBJ1-2; tentative D call: TRBD1 (5 bases). The CDR3 length is 14 residues. Germline values: CDR1 SGHKS, CDR2 YYEKEE (reference sequence). V was clipped by 2 bases and J by 4 bases, with 12 bases between them. DNA for the CDR3: TGTGCCAGCAGCTTTGGGGGAACAACCTATGGCTACACCTTC. This sequence encodes CASSFGGTTYGYTF.

A single count supports this clone. The genes are TRBV28 and TRBJ2-4; D is perhaps TRBD2 (6 bases). Germline lookup yields CDR1 MDHEN and CDR2 SYDVKM. V lost 6 bases, J lost 0 bases, and 24 bases lay in between. The CDR3 totals 19 residues. CDR3 in DNA: TGTGCCAGCAGCCATGGGGGAGGCAGAGCCCCACTAGCCAAAAACATTCAGTACTTC. Protein: CASSHGGGRAPLAKNIQYF. The variable domain in full, with the rest retrieved from reference TRBV28 and TRBJ2-4, is DVKVTQSSRYLVKRTGEKVFLECVQDMDHENMFWYRQDPGLGLRLIYFSYDVKMKEKGDIPEGYSVSREKKERFSLILESASTNQTSMYLCASSHGGGRAPLAKNIQYFGAGTRLSVL.

This sequence joins TRBV27 and TRBJ1-4; D gene uncertain. V was trimmed by 8 bases and J by 6 bases, leaving 13 bases between them. Looked up from germline, CDR1 is MNHEY and CDR2 is SMNVEV (reference sequence). The CDR3 length is 13 residues. CDR3 amino acids: CASRNREHEKLFF. The CDR3 nucleotides read TGTGCCAGCCGCAATCGGGAGCATGAAAAACTGTTTTTT. Full variable domain (outside the CDR3, taken from reference TRBV27 and TRBJ1-4): EAQVTQNPRYLITVTGKKLTVTCSQNMNHEYMSWYRQDPGLGLRQIYYSMNVEVTDKGDVPEGYKVSRKEKRNFPLILESPSPNQTSLYFCASRNREHEKLFFGSGTQLSVL.

This clone was seen a handful of times. Additional DNA sequences in this sample encode the identical CDR3. This chain connects TRBV7-9 to TRBJ1-2; D remains ambiguous. CDR1 and CDR2 from the germline V gene are SEHNR and FQNEAQ (reference sequence). The CDR3 is 14 residues long. Trimming took 1 base from V and 1 from J, leaving 7 bases between them. CDR3 region: CASSLVGGNYGYTF. The CDR3 DNA is TGTGCCAGCAGCTTAGTGGGCGGTAACTATGGCTACACCTTC.

The chain couples TRBV6-1 to TRBJ1-2; TRBD1 matches 8 bases. This CDR3 has 15 amino acids. Germline CDR1 and CDR2: MNHNS and SASEGT. V dropped 4 bases and J dropped 1; count of bases not matched to a gene: 5. The CDR3 sequence is CASSGADRVNYGYTF. CDR3 DNA sequence: TGTGCCAGCAGTGGTGCGGACAGGGTTAACTATGGCTACACCTTC.

V gene TRBV27 combines with J gene TRBJ2-4; possibly TRBD1 for D (6 bases). The CDR3 covers 12 residues. The germline CDR1 and CDR2 sequences are MNHEY and SMNVEV (reference sequence). The V gene lost 7 bases and the J gene lost 7 bases, with 11 bases spanning the gap. CDR3 sequence reads: CASKSTGNIQYF. CDR3 bases: TGTGCCAGCAAGAGTACAGGGAACATTCAGTACTTC.

The chain employs TRBV15 and TRBJ2-1; D might be TRBD2 (6 bases). The CDR3 is 15 amino acids. CDR1 and CDR2 (germline): LNHNV, YYDKDF (reference sequence). Trimming left V 6 bases short and J 4 bases short, with 16 bases between. Here the CDR3 DNA reads TGTGCCACCAGGCCACTAGCTAATGAGTACAATGAGCAGTTCTTC. Protein product: CATRPLANEYNEQFF.

This chain joins TRBV7-2 and TRBJ2-2; 7 bases fit TRBD1. This CDR3 has 16 amino acids. The V gene end was trimmed by 2 bases and the J gene end by 4 bases; junction bases not matched to a gene: 7. Germline V lookup: CDR1 SGHTA, CDR2 FQGNSA. The CDR3 protein is CASSLLDRDRTGELFF. For the CDR3, the DNA is TGTGCCAGCAGCTTACTCGACAGGGATCGCACCGGGGAGCTGTTTTTT.

V is TRBV5-1 and J is TRBJ1-2, with D possibly TRBD1 on 5 matching bases. V lost 0 bases and J 6 bases, leaving 15 bases between the germline ends. This CDR3 contains 15 residues. CDR1 is SGHRS and CDR2 is YFSETQ in the germline V gene. CDR3 in amino acids: CASSLEARAGHGYTF. CDR3 DNA: TGCGCCAGCAGCTTGGAGGCCAGGGCAGGTCATGGCTACACCTTC.

About this clone itself: Different DNA sequences within this sample yield the same CDR3. The CDR3 DNA sequence: TGTGCCAGCAGCTTGACAGAGGGAGAGACCCAGTACTTC. It yields the protein CASSLTEGETQYF. The chain combines TRBV7-7 with TRBJ2-5; D could derive from TRBD1 or TRBD2 (5 bases each). Germline assignment: CDR1 SSHAT and CDR2 FNYEAQ (reference sequence). This CDR3 is 13 amino acids long. The V and J ends lost 3 bases and 4 bases respectively, with 9 bases between them.

V usage is TRBV9 and J usage is TRBJ2-1; tentative D call: TRBD2 (5 bases). This CDR3 is 14 amino acids long. Germline CDR1 reads SGDLS; CDR2 reads YYNGEE. With 6 bases removed from V and 5 bases from J, the gap between germline ends came to 15 bases. CDR3 residues: CASTPRGSHNEQFF. The CDR3 nucleotides are TGTGCCAGCACCCCCCGGGGTAGCCACAATGAGCAGTTCTTC.

The chain recombines TRBV11-2 with TRBJ2-6; no firm D call. Germline V gene lookup returns CDR1 SGHAT and CDR2 FQNNGV. The CDR3 length is 15 residues. Trimming stripped 5 bases from V and 0 bases from J, with 8 bases between. CDR3 residues: CASSRSGSGANVLTF. In nucleotides, the CDR3 is TGTGCCAGCAGCAGGTCAGGCTCTGGGGCCAACGTCCTGACTTTC.

The chain recombines TRBV27 with TRBJ2-1, with 15 bases aligning to TRBD2. This CDR3 is 16 amino acids long. CDR1 and CDR2 (germline): MNHEY, SMNVEV (reference sequence). J gave up 6 bases and V 6 bases, and 6 bases lay outside the gene matches. CDR3 loop: CASSPGTSGRSNEQFF. The DNA of the CDR3 is TGTGCCAGCAGCCCCGGGACTAGCGGGAGGAGCAATGAGCAGTTCTTC.

In its sample, this clone was seen once. The chain has TRBV29-1 and TRBJ2-1, with 10 bases fitting TRBD1. The CDR3 has 14 amino acids. Germline CDR1 reads SQVTM; CDR2 reads ANQGSEA. J gave up 5 bases and V 3 bases, and 4 bases lay outside the gene matches. As DNA, the CDR3 is TGCAGCGTTGAGCCCGGGACAGGGGACAATGAGCAGTTCTTC. Protein: CSVEPGTGDNEQFF.

CDR3 protein: CASSPFMGEKLFF. Written as DNA, the CDR3 is TGTGCCAGCAGCCCGTTTATGGGTGAAAAACTGTTTTTT. The chain recombines TRBV5-4 with TRBJ1-4; no clear D. The CDR3 has 13 amino acids. V was shortened by 4 bases and J by 7 bases, with 11 bases between the two germline ends. Per the germline V gene, CDR1 is SGHNT and CDR2 is YYREEE (reference sequence).

The chain links TRBV7-8 to TRBJ2-5, with 12 bases aligning to TRBD2. The CDR3 sequence is 16 residues long. Per germline, CDR1 SGHVS and CDR2 FQNEAQ. Trimming cost V 5 bases and J 4 bases; bases outside gene matches: 8. CDR3 nucleotide sequence: TGTGCCAGCAGCCCCCTGACTAGCGGGAGCTCAGAGACCCAGTACTTC. Protein sequence: CASSPLTSGSSETQYF.

The rearrangement uses TRBV9 and TRBJ2-2; no firm D call. Deletions cut 4 bases from V and 4 bases from J, with 5 bases between. This CDR3 has 12 residues. Germline V gene lookup returns CDR1 SGDLS and CDR2 YYNGEE. The DNA of the CDR3 is TGTGCCAGCAGCAGATTCACCGGGGAGCTGTTTTTT. It translates to CASSRFTGELFF.

This chain links TRBV5-1 with TRBJ2-7, with 11 bases matching TRBD2. V dropped 5 bases and J dropped 4; count of bases not matched to a gene: 5. There are 14 residues in the CDR3. Per germline, CDR1 SGHRS and CDR2 YFSETQ. CDR3 in amino acids: CASSPLAGGYEQYF. CDR3 DNA sequence: TGCGCCAGCAGTCCCCTAGCGGGAGGTTACGAGCAGTACTTC.

The rearrangement joins TRBV4-2 to TRBJ2-7; 7 bases align to TRBD2. Germline assignment: CDR1 LGHNA and CDR2 YNFKEQ. V lost 0 bases, J lost 2 bases, and 4 bases stayed unmatched. This CDR3 contains 15 residues. The CDR3 is CASSQELAVPYEQYF. As DNA, the CDR3 is TGTGCCAGCAGCCAAGAGCTAGCGGTCCCCTACGAGCAGTACTTC.

This clone appeared a few times. The sample has other DNA sequences that encode this CDR3 too. The chain recombines TRBV7-8 with TRBJ1-1; D call uncertain. V was cut by 0 bases and J by 1 base, with 3 bases left in between. The CDR3 runs 13 residues. Germline V gene data show CDR1 as SGHVS and CDR2 as FQNEAQ. The CDR3: CASSLAGNTEAFF. CDR3 nucleotides: TGTGCCAGCAGCTTAGCCGGGAACACTGAAGCTTTCTTT.

The count of this clone is one. This chain connects TRBV6-1 to TRBJ1-5; D is ambiguous. Per the germline V gene, CDR1 is MNHNS and CDR2 is SASEGT. CDR3 size: 15 residues. Trimming stripped 7 bases from V and 1 base from J, with 14 bases between. CDR3 sequence: CASTAPRTSNQPQHF. Written as DNA, the CDR3 is TGTGCCAGCACCGCCCCCCGGACGAGCAATCAGCCCCAGCATTTT.

The rearrangement links TRBV11-2 to TRBJ1-1; tentative D call: TRBD1 (6 bases). The CDR3 runs 15 residues. The germline V gene has CDR1 SGHAT and CDR2 FQNNGV. Trimming took off 1 base at V and 3 bases at J, with 12 bases between the two ends. CDR3 amino acids: CASSLGTGLYTEAFF. CDR3 nucleotide sequence: TGTGCCAGCAGCTTAGGAACAGGGTTGTACACTGAAGCTTTCTTT. The full variable domain, completed using reference TRBV11-2 and TRBJ1-1, is EAGVAQSPRYKIIEKRQSVAFWCNPISGHATLYWYQQILGQGPKLLIQFQNNGVVDDSQLPKDRFSAERLKGVDSTLKIQPAKLEDSAVYLCASSLGTGLYTEAFFGQGTRLTVV.

The sample holds a few counts of this clone. The chain carries TRBV30 and TRBJ1-4, with D unclear. V was clipped by 0 bases and J by 8 bases, with 10 bases between them. CDR1 GTSNPN and CDR2 SVGIG come from the germline V gene (reference sequence). This CDR3 region has 13 residues. The CDR3 bases are TGTGCCTGGAGTGTGGGCAGTATCGAAAAACTGTTTTTT. Translated, it gives CAWSVGSIEKLFF.

The gene calls are TRBV27 and TRBJ2-5, with 8 nucleotides matching TRBD2. This CDR3 is built from 14 residues. Trimming removed 5 bases from V and 4 bases from J; junction bases left unmatched: 6. CDR1 and CDR2 (germline): MNHEY, SMNVEV (reference sequence). CDR3: CASSRGLAPETQYF. The DNA of the CDR3 is TGTGCCAGCAGTCGCGGACTAGCTCCAGAGACCCAGTACTTC.

The rearrangement joins TRBV14 to TRBJ2-7, with D perhaps matching TRBD1 (6 bases). Trimming removed 3 bases from V and 0 bases from J, with 18 bases in between. This CDR3 contains 17 residues. CDR1 is SGHDN, CDR2 FVKESK, per germline. The CDR3 loop reads CASSHRPGHRSSYEQYF. The CDR3 nucleotides are TGTGCCAGCAGCCACAGGCCGGGACACCGATCCTCCTACGAGCAGTACTTC.

This chain connects TRBV7-8 to TRBJ2-7; 10 bases fit TRBD1. The CDR3 has 15 amino acids. The J segment lost 1 base and the V segment lost 4 bases, leaving 4 bases of the junction unmatched. Germline CDR1 SGHVS, CDR2 FQNEAQ. DNA of the CDR3: TGTGCCAGCAGCTCGGACAGGGGGGCATCCTACGAGCAGTACTTC. The encoded protein is CASSSDRGASYEQYF.

V gene TRBV15 combines with J gene TRBJ2-7; 9 bases map to TRBD2. V shed 0 bases, J shed 4 bases, and the junction held 7 bases outside the gene matches. The CDR3 runs to 16 residues. From germline, CDR1 is LNHNV and CDR2 YYDKDF (reference sequence). Here the CDR3 reads CATSRDLGTSLYEQYF. Written as DNA, the CDR3 is TGTGCCACCAGCAGAGATTTAGGGACTAGCTTGTACGAGCAGTACTTC.